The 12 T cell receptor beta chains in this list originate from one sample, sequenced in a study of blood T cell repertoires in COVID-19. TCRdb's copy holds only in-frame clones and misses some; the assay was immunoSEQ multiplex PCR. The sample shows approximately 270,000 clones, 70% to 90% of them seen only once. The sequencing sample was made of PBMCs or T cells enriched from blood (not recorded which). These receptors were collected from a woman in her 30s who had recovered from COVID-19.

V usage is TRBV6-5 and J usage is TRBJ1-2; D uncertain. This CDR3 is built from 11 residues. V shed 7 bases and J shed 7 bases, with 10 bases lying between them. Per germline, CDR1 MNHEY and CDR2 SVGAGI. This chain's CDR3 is CASKGGAGYTF. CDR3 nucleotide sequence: TGTGCCAGCAAGGGAGGTGCTGGCTACACCTTC.

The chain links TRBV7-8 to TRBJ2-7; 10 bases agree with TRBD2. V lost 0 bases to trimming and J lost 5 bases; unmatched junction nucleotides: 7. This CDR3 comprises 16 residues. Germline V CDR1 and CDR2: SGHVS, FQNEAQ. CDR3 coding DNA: TGTGCCAGCAGCTTAGCCCAAGGACTAGCGGAGGACGAGCAGTACTTC. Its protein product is CASSLAQGLAEDEQYF.

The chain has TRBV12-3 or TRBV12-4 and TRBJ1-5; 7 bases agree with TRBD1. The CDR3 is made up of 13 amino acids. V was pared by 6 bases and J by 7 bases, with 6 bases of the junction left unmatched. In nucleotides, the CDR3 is TGTGCCAGCAGCTCAGGGGGAGGCCAGCCCCAGCATTTT. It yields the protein CASSSGGGQPQHF.

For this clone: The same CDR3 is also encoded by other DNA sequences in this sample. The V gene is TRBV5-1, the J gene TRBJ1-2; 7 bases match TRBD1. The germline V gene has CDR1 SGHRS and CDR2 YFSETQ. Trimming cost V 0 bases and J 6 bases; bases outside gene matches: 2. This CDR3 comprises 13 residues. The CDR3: CASSLDRGNGYTF. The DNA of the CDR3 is TGCGCCAGCAGCTTGGACAGGGGTAATGGCTACACCTTC. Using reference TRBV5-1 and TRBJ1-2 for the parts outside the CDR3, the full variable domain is KAGVTQTPRYLIKTRGQQVTLSCSPISGHRSVSWYQQTPGQGLQFLFEYFSETQRNKGNFPGRFSGRQFSNSRSEMNVSTLELGDSALYLCASSLDRGNGYTFGSGTRLTVV.

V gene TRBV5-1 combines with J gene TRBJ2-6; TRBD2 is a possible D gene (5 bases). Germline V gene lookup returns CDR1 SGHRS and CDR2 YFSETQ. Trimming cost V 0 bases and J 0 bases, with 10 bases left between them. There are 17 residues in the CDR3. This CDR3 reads CASSLEGRGSGANVLTF. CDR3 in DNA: TGCGCCAGCAGCTTGGAAGGACGGGGCTCTGGGGCCAACGTCCTGACTTTC.

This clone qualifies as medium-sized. The CDR3 DNA reads TGTGCCAGCTCAATAACAGGATACTACAATGAGCAGTTCTTC. It translates to CASSITGYYNEQFF. The chain combines TRBV18 with TRBJ2-1; tentative D call: TRBD1 (5 bases). The CDR3 length is 14 residues. CDR1 KGHSH and CDR2 LQKENI come from the germline V gene. Trimming left V 5 bases short and J 3 bases short, with 11 bases between.

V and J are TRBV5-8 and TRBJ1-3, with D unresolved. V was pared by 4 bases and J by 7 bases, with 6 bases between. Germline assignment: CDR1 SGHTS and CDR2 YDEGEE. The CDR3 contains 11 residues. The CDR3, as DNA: TGTGCCAGCAGCCTCGTGAACACCATATATTTT. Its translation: CASSLVNTIYF.

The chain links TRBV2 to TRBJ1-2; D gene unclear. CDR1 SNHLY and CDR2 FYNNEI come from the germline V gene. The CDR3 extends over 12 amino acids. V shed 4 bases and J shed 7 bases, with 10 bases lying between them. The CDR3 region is CASSVAQTGYTF. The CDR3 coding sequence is TGTGCCAGCAGTGTCGCACAGACTGGCTACACCTTC.

CDR3 bases: TGTGCCAGCAGCGGGAGGGGAAAAAAACTGTTTTTT. Amino acids: CASSGRGKKLFF. The genes are TRBV27 and TRBJ1-4, with a possible D match to TRBD1 (5 bases). Trimming removed 6 bases at V and 9 bases at J, with 11 bases between. CDR1 and CDR2 from the germline V gene are MNHEY and SMNVEV (reference sequence). The CDR3 is 12 residues long.

The CDR3 nucleotides are TGTGCCACATCTGGGGCCAACGTCCTGACTTTC. Translating it yields CATSGANVLTF. The chain combines TRBV30 with TRBJ2-6; D remains ambiguous. The ends were cut back, 8 bases at V and 1 base at J, with 3 bases in the middle. Germline lookup yields CDR1 GTSNPN and CDR2 SVGIG (reference sequence). This CDR3 spans 11 amino acids.

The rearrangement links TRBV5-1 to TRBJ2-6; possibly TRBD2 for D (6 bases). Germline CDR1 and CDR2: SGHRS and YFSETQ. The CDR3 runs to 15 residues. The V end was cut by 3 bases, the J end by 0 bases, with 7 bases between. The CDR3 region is CASSSGDSGANVLTF. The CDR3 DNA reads TGCGCCAGCAGCTCGGGGGACTCTGGGGCCAACGTCCTGACTTTC.

As DNA, the CDR3 is TGTGCCAGCAGCTTAAGACTAGCGGGGACAGGCTACAATGAGCAGTTCTTC. It yields the protein CASSLRLAGTGYNEQFF. The chain carries TRBV11-2 and TRBJ2-1, with 11 bases fitting TRBD2. V was pared by 2 bases and J by 3 bases, with 6 bases of the junction left unmatched. The CDR3 totals 17 residues. CDR1 and CDR2 (germline): SGHAT, FQNNGV. Based on the CDR3 plus reference TRBV11-2 and TRBJ2-1, the full variable domain is EAGVAQSPRYKIIEKRQSVAFWCNPISGHATLYWYQQILGQGPKLLIQFQNNGVVDDSQLPKDRFSAERLKGVDSTLKIQPAKLEDSAVYLCASSLRLAGTGYNEQFFGPGTRLTVL.